The text below deals with one T cell receptor (beta chain). Its antigen is not identified. These data belong to a study of CD8+ T cells in alopecia areata. Study details: Tofacitinib dosing lasted 6 to 18 months, which was then followed by 6 months off drug.

CDR1 is LNHDA and CDR2 is SQIVND in the germline V gene (reference sequence). This CDR3 region has 11 residues. V lost 8 bases and J lost 8, with 12 bases in between. Study-level results: The treated group had a single nonresponder, limiting CD8+ expansion-response conclusions. An increase in clonality over normal scalp was evident in lesional scalp, especially alopecia totalis/universalis.

Treatment denoted: oral pan-JAK inhibitor, 5-10 mg twice daily. CD4+ and CD8+ T cells were sorted from PBMCs stained for CD3, CD4 and CD8. Extracted RNA was reverse transcribed into cDNA, the sequencing template. Libraries were prepared by immunoSEQ multiplex PCR; TCRdb keeps only in-frame clonotypes and omits some of them. The sample carries fewer than 100,000 clones, around three quarters recorded once. The chain joins TRBV19 to TRBJ1-2, with D unresolved. This specimen consisted of CD8+ T cells sorted from blood, obtained between weeks 43 and 45, from a patient treated with tofacitinib. This sequence was found in a human donor with alopecia areata. CDR3 in DNA: TGTGCCAGTTACAGCCTAGGAGGCTACACCTTC. Protein product: CASYSLGGYTF.